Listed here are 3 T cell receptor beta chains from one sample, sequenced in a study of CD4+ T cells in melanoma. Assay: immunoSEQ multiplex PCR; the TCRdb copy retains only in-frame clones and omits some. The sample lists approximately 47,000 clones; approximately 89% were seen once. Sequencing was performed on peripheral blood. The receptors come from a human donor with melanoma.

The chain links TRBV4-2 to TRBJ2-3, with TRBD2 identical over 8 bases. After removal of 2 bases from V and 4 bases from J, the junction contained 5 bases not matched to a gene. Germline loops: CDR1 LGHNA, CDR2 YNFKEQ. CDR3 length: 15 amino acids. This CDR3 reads CASSQSGGGPDTQYF. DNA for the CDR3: TGTGCCAGCAGCCAATCGGGGGGGGGCCCAGATACGCAGTATTTT.

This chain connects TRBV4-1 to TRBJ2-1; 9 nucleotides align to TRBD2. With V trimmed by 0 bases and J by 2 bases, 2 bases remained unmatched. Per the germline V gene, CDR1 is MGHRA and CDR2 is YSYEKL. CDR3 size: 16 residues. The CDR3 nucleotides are TGCGCCAGCAGCCAAGATTTAGCGGGGGCCTACAATGAGCAGTTCTTC. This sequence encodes CASSQDLAGAYNEQFF.

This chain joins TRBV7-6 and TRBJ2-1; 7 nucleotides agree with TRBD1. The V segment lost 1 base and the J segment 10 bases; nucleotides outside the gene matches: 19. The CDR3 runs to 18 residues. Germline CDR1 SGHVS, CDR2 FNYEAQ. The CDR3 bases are TGTGCCAGCAGCTTAGGGCGTCAACTAAACAGGGGTAGGGGGGAGCAGTTCTTC. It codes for CASSLGRQLNRGRGEQFF.